The 25 T cell receptor beta chains below come from one sample, sequenced in a study of T cell repertoires in cytomegalovirus infection. TCRdb used MiXCR to reprocess the reads, holding one entry per CDR3 protein. The sample shows about 240,000 distinct CDR3 sequences, 6% to 8% of them seen only once. Material for sequencing was PBMCs. These TCRs come from a human donor in good health (CMV status not recorded). Some clones in this sample may be carry-over from other donors' samples.

This clonotype was seen at least ten times. V is TRBV12-3 or TRBV12-4 and J is TRBJ2-6; D remains unclear. Between the trimmed V and J ends, which lost 6 bases and 0 bases, there was a span of 9 bases. The CDR3 runs 15 residues. CDR3 residues: CASRYTGSGANVLTF. DNA for the CDR3: TGTGCCAGCAGATACACGGGCTCTGGGGCCAACGTCCTGACTTTC.

There are many counts of this clonotype. V and J are TRBV29-1 and TRBJ2-5; 7 bases map to TRBD1. The CDR3 has 12 residues. Germline V gene lookup returns CDR1 SQVTM and CDR2 ANQGSEA. The junction had 4 bases not matched to a gene; V was cut back by 5 bases and J by 4 bases. The CDR3, as DNA: TGCAGCGTTACCGCAGGGGGAGAGACCCAGTACTTC. This encodes CSVTAGGETQYF.

The table lists this clonotype with many counts. The chain combines TRBV4-3 with TRBJ1-1; no firm D call. Per germline, CDR1 LGHNA and CDR2 YSLEER. The ends were cut back, 0 bases at V and 7 bases at J, with 6 bases in the middle. CDR3 length: 12 residues. The CDR3 DNA reads as TGCGCCAGCAGCCAAGATAAGGGTGAAGCTTTCTTT. Translated, it gives CASSQDKGEAFF.

This clonotype was detected ten times or more. The CDR3 protein is CASSIEWFGEKLFF. The CDR3 DNA follows: TGTGCCAGTAGTATAGAATGGTTCGGCGAAAAACTGTTTTTT. This sequence joins TRBV19 and TRBJ1-4, with D unresolved. The V and J ends lost 0 bases and 8 bases respectively, with 10 bases between them. CDR1 LNHDA and CDR2 SQIVND come from the germline V gene (reference sequence). This CDR3 is built from 14 residues.

This clonotype was seen at least ten times. This chain joins TRBV7-2 and TRBJ1-6; 8 bases map to TRBD1. The CDR3 has 15 amino acids. Trimming removed 1 base from V and 9 bases from J; junction bases left unmatched: 5. Germline lookup yields CDR1 SGHTA and CDR2 FQGNSA. The CDR3 loop is CASSLDRTGISPLHF. For the CDR3, the DNA is TGTGCCAGCAGCTTAGATAGGACAGGGATTTCACCCCTCCACTTT.

The sample holds many counts of this clonotype. V and J are TRBV7-2 and TRBJ1-1, with D unclear. V lost 4 bases to trimming and J lost 9 bases, with 21 bases between them. Germline CDR1 reads SGHTA; CDR2 reads FQGNSA. The length of the CDR3 is 15 residues. CDR3 in DNA: TGTGCCAGCAGCTCGAAGCTGGACGGGCGATATCAAGCTTTCTTT. This encodes CASSSKLDGRYQAFF.

This clonotype was observed many times. V gene TRBV5-1 combines with J gene TRBJ2-1, with TRBD2 matching 13 bases. V trimming: 3 bases; J trimming: 0 bases; junction bases outside the gene matches: 6. From germline, CDR1 is SGHRS and CDR2 YFSETQ. The CDR3 has 18 amino acids. The CDR3 sequence is CASSSLLAGGSSYNEQFF. DNA of the CDR3: TGCGCCAGCAGCTCACTACTAGCGGGGGGGAGCTCCTACAATGAGCAGTTCTTC.

This clonotype occurred many times. The CDR3 DNA is TGTGCCAGCAGTGAAGATATGGGAAGAGCTTTCTTT. Translation gives CASSEDMGRAFF. The chain is built from TRBV2 and TRBJ1-1; D ambiguous. Germline V CDR1 and CDR2: SNHLY, FYNNEI. The CDR3 runs to 12 residues. With 1 base removed from V and 10 bases from J, the gap between germline ends came to 10 bases.

This clonotype was detected ten times or more. V is TRBV20-1 and J is TRBJ2-6; possibly TRBD2 for D (6 bases). Deletions cut 0 bases from V and 2 bases from J, with 8 bases between. Germline values: CDR1 DFQATT, CDR2 SNEGSKA (reference sequence). The CDR3 totals 15 residues. The DNA for the CDR3 is TGCAGTGCTAGAGAATGGGGGGCTGGGGCCAACGTCCTGACTTTC. Encoded protein: CSAREWGAGANVLTF.

In its sample, this clonotype was seen many times. The DNA for the CDR3 is TGTGCCAGCAGCTTAGCGTACCGGGCCACTGAAGCTTTCTTT. Its translation: CASSLAYRATEAFF. V usage is TRBV7-2 and J usage is TRBJ1-1; D is uncertain. CDR3 length: 14 residues. V lost 0 bases, J lost 4 bases, and 9 bases lay in between. Germline loops: CDR1 SGHTA, CDR2 FQGNSA. Full variable domain (missing parts from reference TRBV7-2 and TRBJ1-1): GAGVSQSPSNKVTEKGKDVELRCDPISGHTALYWYRQSLGQGLEFLIYFQGNSAPDKSGLPSDRFSAERTGGSVSTLTIQRTQQEDSAVYLCASSLAYRATEAFFGQGTRLTVV.

This clonotype was detected many times. The V gene is TRBV3-1, the J gene TRBJ1-1, with D unresolved. The V gene's germline CDR1 is LGHDT and CDR2 YNNKEL (reference sequence). The CDR3 length is 15 residues. Trimming removed 6 bases from V and 2 bases from J, with 16 bases in between. CDR3 nucleotide sequence: TGTGCCAGCAGTCTGGGTTTTCAAGGTAACACTGAAGCTTTCTTT. Translation gives CASSLGFQGNTEAFF.

Many counts were recorded for this clonotype. The chain is built from TRBV7-2 and TRBJ1-5, with a tentative D call TRBD1 (5 bases). There are 17 residues in the CDR3. The V end lost 2 bases, the J end lost 7 bases, and 21 bases lay between the germline ends. The V gene's germline CDR1 is SGHTA and CDR2 FQGNSA. CDR3 amino acids: CASSLSRRTWNTQPQHF. The CDR3 DNA reads TGTGCCAGCAGCTTATCTCGGAGGACATGGAATACCCAGCCCCAGCATTTT.

This clonotype was seen repeatedly, ten times or more. V is TRBV15 and J is TRBJ2-1; no definite D call. Trimming shortened V by 0 bases and J by 0 bases, and 9 bases separated the two germline ends. The CDR3 totals 16 residues. Germline-derived CDR1 and CDR2 are LNHNV and YYDKDF (reference sequence). CDR3 coding DNA: TGTGCCACCAGCAGAGAAATGGAGATCTCCTACAATGAGCAGTTCTTC. Translated, it gives CATSREMEISYNEQFF.

This clonotype has at least ten counts. V usage is TRBV6-6 and J usage is TRBJ2-7, with D tentatively TRBD1 (6 bases). CDR1 MNHNY and CDR2 SVGAGI come from the germline V gene (reference sequence). The CDR3 spans 15 residues. Trimming cost V 0 bases and J 4 bases, with 13 bases left between them. CDR3 sequence reads: CASSYSRQAHYEQYF. Written as DNA, the CDR3 is TGTGCCAGCAGTTACTCGAGACAGGCCCATTACGAGCAGTACTTC.

This clonotype was picked up a small number of times. The rearrangement joins TRBV4-2 to TRBJ1-1; 7 nucleotides align to TRBD1. Trimming cost V 1 base and J 5 bases; bases outside gene matches: 7. Germline V lookup: CDR1 LGHNA, CDR2 YNFKEQ. This CDR3 comprises 15 residues. CDR3 in amino acids: CASSQGDGRGTEAFF. The CDR3 nucleotides are TGTGCCAGCAGCCAAGGGGATGGCAGGGGGACTGAAGCTTTCTTT.

This clonotype appeared many times. This rearrangement joins TRBV6-2 or TRBV6-3 to TRBJ1-5; 11 bases match TRBD1. The CDR3 totals 17 residues. From germline, CDR1 is MNHEY and CDR2 SVGEGT. The junction had 7 bases not matched to a gene; V was cut back by 2 bases and J by 4 bases. For the CDR3, the DNA is TGTGCCAGCAGTTACGTTACAGGACAGGGGGCAAATCAGCCCCAGCATTTT. Translated: CASSYVTGQGANQPQHF.

This clonotype has a count of ten or more. The chain recombines TRBV7-8 with TRBJ1-5; D unclear. Trimming took 1 base from V and 7 from J, leaving 14 bases between them. This CDR3 is 15 amino acids long. The germline V gene has CDR1 SGHVS and CDR2 FQNEAQ. The chain's CDR3 is CASSLVGTAGQPQHF. The CDR3 DNA follows: TGTGCCAGCAGCTTAGTGGGTACGGCTGGGCAGCCCCAGCATTTT.

This clonotype was seen many times. The gene calls are TRBV7-8 and TRBJ1-5; 7 bases fit TRBD1. With 2 bases clipped from V and 5 bases from J, the junction kept 9 bases outside the gene matches. Germline V CDR1 and CDR2: SGHVS, FQNEAQ. The CDR3 spans 16 residues. The CDR3 region is CASSLPAGTGDQPQHF. The CDR3 DNA follows: TGTGCCAGCAGCTTACCCGCCGGAACAGGGGATCAGCCCCAGCATTTT.

This clonotype was detected ten times or more. The rearrangement links TRBV19 to TRBJ1-1; 9 positions match TRBD1. V lost 5 bases to trimming and J lost 6 bases; unmatched junction nucleotides: 10. Per the germline V gene, CDR1 is LNHDA and CDR2 is SQIVND (reference sequence). There are 15 residues in the CDR3. The CDR3 loop reads CASSPRDRASAEAFF. CDR3 nucleotide sequence: TGTGCCAGTAGTCCCCGGGACAGGGCGTCGGCTGAAGCTTTCTTT.

This clonotype was found many times. The chain has TRBV5-6 and TRBJ2-1; D unclear. The germline V gene has CDR1 SGHDT and CDR2 YYEEEE. V shed 4 bases and J shed 8 bases, with 10 bases lying between them. The CDR3 is made up of 12 amino acids. The CDR3 DNA is TGTGCCAGCAGCCCAGGATCCGATGAGCAGTTCTTC. It codes for CASSPGSDEQFF.

This clonotype appeared many times. J is TRBJ2-2 and V is TRBV20-1, with 7 bases matching TRBD2. Germline V CDR1 and CDR2: DFQATT, SNEGSKA (reference sequence). V lost 6 bases to trimming and J lost 4 bases; unmatched junction nucleotides: 11. CDR3 size: 15 residues. CDR3 nucleotide sequence: TGCAGTGCCCCCTCGGGGGGTAGCCTCACCGGGGAGCTGTTTTTT. Amino acid sequence: CSAPSGGSLTGELFF.

This clonotype was observed at least ten times. This chain uses TRBV7-9 with TRBJ2-3; 11 nucleotides align to TRBD2. The V segment lost 3 bases and the J segment 3 bases; nucleotides outside the gene matches: 14. The CDR3 runs 19 residues. Germline-derived CDR1 and CDR2 are SEHNR and FQNEAQ (reference sequence). CDR3 in DNA: TGTGCCAGCAGCTTGCCCCCTAGCGGGGGGCCTAGAGGGACAGATACGCAGTATTTT. Translated: CASSLPPSGGPRGTDTQYF.

This chain links TRBV19 with TRBJ2-4; D gene ambiguous. CDR1 LNHDA and CDR2 SQIVND come from the germline V gene (reference sequence). V lost 2 bases and J lost 6, with 2 bases in between. CDR3 size: 11 residues. DNA for the CDR3: TGTGCCAGTAGTATAACAAACATTCAGTACTTC. This codes for CASSITNIQYF.

This clonotype came up many times. The J gene is TRBJ2-2, the V gene TRBV2; D might be TRBD1 (6 bases). Between the trimmed V and J ends, which lost 5 bases and 0 bases, there was a span of 16 bases. The CDR3 extends over 17 amino acids. Per germline, CDR1 SNHLY and CDR2 FYNNEI. As DNA, the CDR3 is TGTGCCAGCAGTCGCTACCGGACAGCTACGAACACCGGGGAGCTGTTTTTT. The encoded protein is CASSRYRTATNTGELFF.

This clonotype was observed many times. The chain has TRBV7-2 and TRBJ1-6; tentative D call: TRBD1 (6 bases). Between the trimmed V and J ends, which lost 5 bases and 9 bases, there was a span of 17 bases. The CDR3 has 15 residues. Germline CDR1 is SGHTA and CDR2 is FQGNSA. The CDR3 coding sequence is TGTGCCAGCAGCAAAGGGGGACACTATGGTTCACCCCTCCACTTT. This encodes CASSKGGHYGSPLHF.